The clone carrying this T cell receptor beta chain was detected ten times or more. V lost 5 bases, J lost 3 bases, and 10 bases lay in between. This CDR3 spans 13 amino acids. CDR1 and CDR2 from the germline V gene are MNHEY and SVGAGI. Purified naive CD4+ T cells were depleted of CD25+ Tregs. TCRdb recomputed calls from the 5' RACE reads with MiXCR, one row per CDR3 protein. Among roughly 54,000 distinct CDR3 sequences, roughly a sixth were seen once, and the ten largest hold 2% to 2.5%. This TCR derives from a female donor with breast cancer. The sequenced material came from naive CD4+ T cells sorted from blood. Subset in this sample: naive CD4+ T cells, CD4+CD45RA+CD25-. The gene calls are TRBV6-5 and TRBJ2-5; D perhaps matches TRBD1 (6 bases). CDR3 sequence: CASSPSGEETQYF. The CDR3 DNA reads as TGTGCCAGCAGTCCCTCAGGGGAAGAGACCCAGTACTTC.